The present entry profiles one T cell receptor (beta chain) with its context. The primer mix had 60 Vbeta and 13 Jbeta primers. Assay: immunoSEQ multiplex PCR; the TCRdb copy retains only in-frame clones and omits some. The repertoire consists of 100,000 or so clones, with approximately 84% occurring once and the leading ten covering around 2.3%. CDR1 and CDR2 from the germline V gene are DFQATT and SNEGSKA (reference sequence). There are 11 residues in the CDR3. The record originates from a study of cytomegalovirus exposure and HLA in healthy donors. This rearrangement joins TRBV20-1 to TRBJ2-1; 10 bases agree with TRBD2. This clonotype originated in a man between 18 and 29 years old in good health and CMV-seronegative. The sequenced sample consisted of PBMCs. The CDR3 DNA is TGCAGGTTAGCGGGGGGCAATGAGCAGTTCTTC. The encoded protein is CRLAGGNEQFF.